Reported below is one T cell receptor (beta chain). Repertoires were generated with immunoSEQ multiplex PCR, while TCRdb's copy carries only in-frame clones and drops some. The table lists 65,000 to 80,000 clones, roughly 86% of them singletons. This record comes from a study of OX40 agonist ivuxolimab in advanced cancers. Study-wide background: Eligibility rules accepted prior anti-PD-1, anti-PD-L1 or anti-CTLA-4 therapy, and 30% to 40% had some. Partial response was recorded in three patients: one hepatocellular carcinoma and two cutaneous melanoma cases.

Patients with a history of autoimmune disease or on systemic immunosuppression were excluded. Sampling times: baseline, cycle 4 day 1, cycle 7 day 1. Germline-derived CDR1 and CDR2 are SGDLS and YYNGEE. This CDR3 spans 17 amino acids. Losses at the gene ends were 3 bases for V and 0 bases for J; bases not matched to a gene: 12. This TCR was recovered from an adult with an advanced solid tumor such as melanoma, head and neck, liver or kidney cancer. The chain has TRBV9 and TRBJ2-7, with 7 nucleotides matching TRBD1. The material sequenced was CD4+ or CD8+ T cells sorted from blood, taken in a trial of the OX40 agonist ivuxolimab. This CDR3 reads CASSATTGTESSYEQYF. CDR3 nucleotide sequence: TGTGCCAGCAGCGCCACTACCGGGACAGAGAGCTCCTACGAGCAGTACTTC.